These 9 T cell receptor beta chains were all obtained from the same sample, sequenced in a study of T cell responses to AZD1222 COVID-19 vaccine. Assay: immunoSEQ multiplex PCR; the TCRdb copy retains only in-frame clones and omits some. Among about 160,000 clones listed, roughly 90% were seen once. The source material was peripheral blood, sampled on day 0 of AZD1222 vaccination. The receptors were gathered from an adult in good health.

CDR3 in amino acids: CASSSLGSGYTF. Here the CDR3 DNA reads TGTGCCAGCAGCTCTTTAGGGAGTGGCTACACCTTC. V and J are TRBV6-5 and TRBJ1-2; D unclear. The germline V gene has CDR1 MNHEY and CDR2 SVGAGI. V shed 6 bases and J shed 7 bases, with 12 bases lying between them. The CDR3 is 12 residues long.

The V and J genes are TRBV30 and TRBJ1-4; D gene unclear. The CDR3 consists of 17 residues. Germline V gives CDR1 GTSNPN, CDR2 SVGIG (reference sequence). V was clipped by 0 bases and J by 4 bases, with 18 bases between them. DNA of the CDR3: TGTGCCTGGAGTGTACTTAGTTTAGCACAGATTAATGAAAAACTGTTTTTT. The encoded protein is CAWSVLSLAQINEKLFF.

V gene TRBV7-9 combines with J gene TRBJ1-6; D remains ambiguous. CDR3 length: 16 residues. Looked up from germline, CDR1 is SEHNR and CDR2 is FQNEAQ (reference sequence). Trimming removed 1 base at V and 6 bases at J, with 13 bases between. In DNA, the CDR3 is TGTGCCAGCAGCTTAGTGTCACCGAAACTTAATTCACCCCTCCACTTT. The encoded protein is CASSLVSPKLNSPLHF.

This clone was seen only a few times. CDR3 loop: CASSSRTERVWGELFF. CDR3 in DNA: TGTGCCAGCAGCTCAAGAACAGAGCGGGTATGGGGGGAGCTGTTTTTT. V and J are TRBV5-4 and TRBJ2-2; D might be TRBD2 (6 bases). The V end lost 3 bases, the J end lost 8 bases, and 20 bases lay between the germline ends. CDR1 is SGHNT and CDR2 is YYREEE in the germline V gene (reference sequence). CDR3 size: 16 residues. Using reference TRBV5-4 and TRBJ2-2 for the parts outside the CDR3, the full variable domain is ETGVTQSPTHLIKTRGQQVTLRCSSQSGHNTVSWYQQALGQGPQFIFQYYREEENGRGNFPPRFSGLQFPNYSSELNVNALELDDSALYLCASSSRTERVWGELFFGEGSRLTVL.

V and J are TRBV6-1 and TRBJ2-7; possible D gene TRBD1, 5 bases. The V end was cut by 1 base, the J end by 3 bases, with 10 bases between. The germline CDR1 and CDR2 sequences are MNHNS and SASEGT. The CDR3 extends over 14 amino acids. In DNA, the CDR3 is TGTGCCAGCAGTGAAGTCAGGGCGGTCTACGAGCAGTACTTC. Its protein is CASSEVRAVYEQYF.

Only one count was recorded for this clone. The gene calls are TRBV28 and TRBJ1-1; D ambiguous. Trimming removed 5 bases from V and 11 bases from J, with 15 bases in between. Germline loops: CDR1 MDHEN, CDR2 SYDVKM. This CDR3 contains 12 residues. Here the CDR3 reads CASSPRKNVAFF. CDR3 nucleotides: TGTGCCAGCAGTCCTCGGAAAAATGTGGCTTTCTTT.

The gene calls are TRBV28 and TRBJ1-2; unclear D gene. V lost 6 bases to trimming and J lost 8 bases, with 13 bases between them. Per germline, CDR1 MDHEN and CDR2 SYDVKM. The CDR3 is 12 amino acids. In DNA, the CDR3 is TGTGCCAGCAGGGGGTCCGCCAAGGGCTACACCTTC. Translation gives CASRGSAKGYTF.

Only a few counts were recorded for this clone. The CDR3 bases are TGCGCCAGCAGCCGGTTAGCGGGAGCGGCGGGGGAGCAGTACTTC. Translating it yields CASSRLAGAAGEQYF. The chain recombines TRBV5-1 with TRBJ2-7; 9 bases are shared with TRBD2. This CDR3 has 15 residues. The germline CDR1 and CDR2 sequences are SGHRS and YFSETQ. The junction had 12 bases not matched to a gene; V was cut back by 4 bases and J by 7 bases. Using reference TRBV5-1 and TRBJ2-7 for the parts outside the CDR3, the full variable domain is KAGVTQTPRYLIKTRGQQVTLSCSPISGHRSVSWYQQTPGQGLQFLFEYFSETQRNKGNFPGRFSGRQFSNSRSEMNVSTLELGDSALYLCASSRLAGAAGEQYFGPGTRLTVT.

CDR3 region: CASTLRLAEYNEQFF. The CDR3 region has the DNA TGTGCCAGCACCCTCCGACTAGCGGAGTACAATGAGCAGTTCTTC. The V call is TRBV6-5, the J call TRBJ2-1; 9 bases map to TRBD2. Trimming took 7 bases from V and 4 from J; bases not matched to a gene: 8. This CDR3 region has 15 residues. Germline CDR1 is MNHEY and CDR2 is SVGAGI.